This T cell receptor beta chain was identified during a study of T-cell memory formation after mild COVID-19. Findings and limits, study-wide: Contracting clones, day 15 to 85, had balanced CD4/CD8, and later expanders favored CD4+.

With respect to this clonotype: Antigen unknown.

TCRdb independently ran MiXCR on the 5' RACE reads; one entry per CDR3 protein. The table lists about 470,000 distinct CDR3 sequences, roughly 18% of them singletons. Deletions cut 4 bases from V and 4 bases from J, with 8 bases between. CDR3 length equals 13 residues. CDR1 is LNHNV and CDR2 is YYDKDF in the germline V gene (reference sequence). The sequenced sample was PBMCs or a T cell subset sorted from them (not recorded which). This TCR derives from an adult woman who had mild COVID-19 (a few samples of this study predate the infection). Cell type and time point are not known. The chain joins TRBV15 to TRBJ1-3; no clear D. CDR3 nucleotides: TGTGCCACCAGCACCCGGACCGGAAACACCATATATTTT. Amino acids: CATSTRTGNTIYF.